These T cell receptor beta chains were read from a single sample in a study of shared clonotypes between healthy human individuals. TCRdb keeps only in-frame clones here, not all; method: immunoSEQ multiplex PCR. The data contain approximately 530,000 clones, roughly 95% of them seen just once; the ten biggest clones take up under 0.065%. Sequenced sample: naive CD4+ T cells sorted from blood. These receptors originate from a woman in her thirties in good health. CDR3s include the opening cysteine and the closing phenylalanine or tryptophan. The D gene is left open where the match is weak. Where a row states a size, it is once, few, many or the class of an expanded clone; other rows omit it.

NA | TRBJ2-3 | NA | TRBV5-4 | TGTGCCAGCAGCATTGAGACGCAGCGGAGTGGGGATACGCAGTATTTT | CASSIETQRSGDTQYF
NA | TRBJ2-2 | NA | TRBV28 | TGTGCCAGCAGTGCGATTACCAGGGCAGGAGGGAACACCGGGGAGCTGTTTTTT | CASSAITRAGGNTGELFF
NA | TRBJ2-7 | NA | TRBV7-2 | TGTGCCAGCAGCTTAGGGGGTCCCGGCGAGCAGTACTTC | CASSLGGPGEQYF
NA | TRBJ2-3 | once | TRBV11-2 | TGTGCCAGCAGCTTAGTAGTAGCGGTGAGCACAGATACGCAGTATTTT | CASSLVVAVSTDTQYF
NA | TRBJ1-1 | NA | TRBV28 | TGTGCCAGCAGTCCGGACCGTTTGAACACTGAAGCTTTCTTT | CASSPDRLNTEAFF
NA | TRBJ2-5 | NA | TRBV18 | TGTGCCAGCTCACCCGGGACAACGCAAGAGACCCAGTACTTC | CASSPGTTQETQYF
NA | TRBJ2-1 | once | TRBV5-1 | TGCGCCAGCAGCTTGGAGGCCAATGAGCAGTTCTTC | CASSLEANEQFF
NA | TRBJ2-7 | few | TRBV4-1 | TGCGCCAGCAGCCAAAGACTAGAGGCCGCCTACGAGCAGTACTTC | CASSQRLEAAYEQYF
NA | TRBJ2-3 | once | TRBV9 | TGTGCCAGCAGCTCCAGTCCACAGGGCTTCGCAGATACGCAGTATTTT | CASSSSPQGFADTQYF
TRBD1 | TRBJ2-4 | few | TRBV18 | TGTGCCAGCTCACCTACCACAGGGGGCGGCGGCATTCAGTACTTC | CASSPTTGGGGIQYF
NA | TRBJ2-7 | NA | TRBV6-1 | TGTGCCAGCAGATCAGGGAGGTCCCCTTACGAGCAGTACTTC | CASRSGRSPYEQYF
NA | TRBJ1-2 | NA | TRBV7-9 | TGTGCCAGCAGCCCCTGGGTTGAGTACCCCCAGGAAGGCTACACCTTC | CASSPWVEYPQEGYTF
NA | TRBJ1-2 | NA | TRBV29-1 | TGCAGCGTTGGACAGGACGGTGGCTACACCTTC | CSVGQDGGYTF
NA | TRBJ1-2 | NA | TRBV28 | TGTGCCAGCAGAACAGGGTCCGGGAGTGGCTACACCTTC | CASRTGSGSGYTF
TRBD2 | TRBJ2-2 | NA | TRBV28 | TGTGCCAGCAGTCCGGGACTAGCGGCCGATTGGTTAGGCCCCGGGGAGCTGTTTTTT | CASSPGLAADWLGPGELFF
NA | TRBJ2-2 | NA | TRBV11-1 | TGTGCCAGCAGCTTAACTAGGTCGGGGGAGCTGTTTTTT | CASSLTRSGELFF
TRBD2 | TRBJ2-7 | once | TRBV28 | TGTGCCAGCGGATTAGCGGGACACTACGAGCAGTACTTC | CASGLAGHYEQYF
TRBD1 | TRBJ2-7 | NA | TRBV28 | TGTGCCAGTTATAACAGGGGGTACTCCTACGAGCAGTACTTC | CASYNRGYSYEQYF
NA | TRBJ1-2 | NA | TRBV29-1 | TGCAGCGTTGTTACAGGGAATAACTATGGCTACACCTTC | CSVVTGNNYGYTF
NA | TRBJ1-2 | NA | TRBV27 | TGTGCCAGCAGTTTCTCCCGGGGTTTCTATGGCTACACCTTC | CASSFSRGFYGYTF
NA | TRBJ1-1 | NA | TRBV28 | TGTGCCAGCAGTTCAGGAGGGCTCGGGACTGAAGCTTTCTTT | CASSSGGLGTEAFF
NA | TRBJ1-1 | NA | TRBV19 | TGTGCCAGTAGTTTCGCCCGGGGGAACACTGAAGCTTTCTTT | CASSFARGNTEAFF
NA | TRBJ2-7 | NA | TRBV20-1 | TGCAGTGCTAAGTTCAGGTCCGAGCAGTACTTC | CSAKFRSEQYF
NA | TRBJ1-1 | NA | TRBV7-3 | TGTGCCAGCAGCTTAAAGGCGAACACTGAAGCTTTCTTT | CASSLKANTEAFF
TRBD2 | TRBJ2-7 | NA | TRBV7-2 | TGTGCCAGCAGCTTAAGGCGGGGGGGACTCCTCGAGCAGTACTTC | CASSLRRGGLLEQYF
TRBD2 | TRBJ2-7 | NA | TRBV7-2 | TGTGCCAGCAGCGTAGCGGGAGGCCCCTCCTACGAGCAGTACTTC | CASSVAGGPSYEQYF
TRBD1 | TRBJ2-7 | NA | TRBV28 | TGTGCCAGCAGTCTCTTGGGACAGGGCCACGAGCAGTACTTC | CASSLLGQGHEQYF
NA | TRBJ2-2 | NA | TRBV5-1 | TGCGCCAGCAGCTACGGAAACACCGGGGAGCTGTTTTTT | CASSYGNTGELFF
NA | TRBJ2-7 | NA | TRBV21-1 | TGTGCCAGCAGCAAAGACCGACTAGCGGGATCCTACGAGCAGTACTTC | CASSKDRLAGSYEQYF
NA | TRBJ2-7 | NA | TRBV18 | TGTGCCAGCTCACCACCGTTGTGGGGGAATTTCCCTCGGGCGCAGTACTTC | CASSPPLWGNFPRAQYF
TRBD2 | TRBJ2-7 | NA | TRBV4-1 | TGCGCCAGCAGCCAAGTTTTGGCGGGAGGGCTGTACGAGCAGTACTTC | CASSQVLAGGLYEQYF
NA | TRBJ2-2 | NA | TRBV11-2 | TGTGCCAGCAGCTTAGCCCTGAACACCGGGGAGCTGTTTTTT | CASSLALNTGELFF
NA | TRBJ2-3 | NA | TRBV4-1 | TGCGCCAGCAGCCAAGAAATGGCGGGGTCCACAGATACGCAGTATTTT | CASSQEMAGSTDTQYF
TRBD2 | TRBJ2-7 | NA | TRBV4-1 | TGCGCCAGCAGTCCTCTCTTTCGGGCGGGAGGCGGGGACGAGCAGTACTTC | CASSPLFRAGGGDEQYF
NA | TRBJ2-7 | NA | TRBV28 | TGTGCCAGCAGTTCTTCCAGCGGGTTAATGTACGAGCAGTACTTC | CASSSSSGLMYEQYF
NA | TRBJ2-3 | NA | TRBV7-3 | TGTGCCAGCAGCCCAGGACAGTCCACAGATACGCAGTATTTT | CASSPGQSTDTQYF
TRBD1 | TRBJ2-7 | NA | TRBV5-4 | TGTGCCAGCAGCCAAGGACAGGGTACCTCTGTAGCCTACGAGCAGTACTTC | CASSQGQGTSVAYEQYF
NA | TRBJ2-7 | NA | TRBV21-1 | TGTGCCAGCAGCAAAGGGCGACTAGCGGGATGGTCCTACGAGCAGTACTTC | CASSKGRLAGWSYEQYF